Listed here are 31 T cell receptor beta chains from one sample, sequenced in a study of blood T cell repertoires in COVID-19 (dated by TCRdb to the early 2020s). The method behind the library was the immunoSEQ multiplex PCR assay. As stored in TCRdb, this immuneACCESS dataset retains in-frame rearrangements with V and J assigned. A fraction of the clones does not appear; measured against another copy, unresolved V genes explain less than half of the discrepancy, and the remainder lacks a known reason. The sample table contains 300,000 to 350,000 clones; only one count was recorded for around nine tenths of them. The ten largest make up about 6.8% of the sample. The material sequenced was peripheral blood. The receptor set was obtained from a woman aged 25 to 39 with COVID-19, enrolled during active disease.

The sample holds one count of this clone. The rearrangement uses TRBV6-1 and TRBJ2-7; 10 bases are a match to TRBD2. Losses at the gene ends were 2 bases for V and 7 bases for J; bases not matched to a gene: 5. This CDR3 spans 14 amino acids. Germline V lookup: CDR1 MNHNS, CDR2 SASEGT. Here the CDR3 reads CASSERLAGVEQYF. CDR3 DNA: TGTGCCAGCAGTGAACGGCTAGCGGGAGTAGAGCAGTACTTC.

J is TRBJ2-2 and V is TRBV28; TRBD2 might be the D (6 bases). V was pared by 2 bases and J by 5 bases, with 15 bases between. CDR1 is MDHEN, CDR2 SYDVKM, per germline. The CDR3 is 16 amino acids. The chain's CDR3 is CASSLTGLEGTGELFF. The CDR3 coding sequence is TGTGCCAGCAGTTTAACGGGACTGGAAGGTACCGGGGAGCTGTTTTTT.

As to this clone: Sequence at one end of the junction differs from germline and may be a read error. The chain recombines TRBV7-7 with TRBJ1-6; maybe TRBD1 (5 bases). Germline V gives CDR1 SSHAT, CDR2 FNYEAQ (reference sequence). The CDR3 sequence is 21 residues long. The CDR3 is CASRNPLSGSRAVSYNSPLHF. The CDR3 DNA is TGTGCTAGCAGAAACCCGCTCTCAGGTAGCAGGGCGGTTTCCTATAATTCACCCCTCCACTTT. The full variable domain, completed using reference TRBV7-7 and TRBJ1-6, is GAGVSQSPRYKVTKRGQDVTLRCDPISSHATLYWYQQALGQGPEFLTYFNYEAQPDKSGLPSDRFSAERPEGSISTLTIQRTEQRDSAMYRCASRNPLSGSRAVSYNSPLHFGNGTRLTVT.

The V call is TRBV9, the J call TRBJ2-7; TRBD2 is a possible D gene (6 bases). In germline, CDR1 is SGDLS, CDR2 YYNGEE. The CDR3 has 14 residues. V lost 2 bases to trimming and J lost 7 bases, with 16 bases between them. The CDR3 nucleotides are TGTGCCAGCAGCGTCGGACTATCTTCGGGGGAGCAGTACTTC. Translated, it gives CASSVGLSSGEQYF.

The rearrangement joins TRBV28 to TRBJ2-3; weak D call: TRBD1 (5 bases). CDR1 MDHEN and CDR2 SYDVKM come from the germline V gene. V dropped 6 bases and J dropped 6 bases, with 13 bases sitting between them. The CDR3 covers 13 residues. CDR3 nucleotides: TGTGCCAGCAGCCGACAGACCGGCGATACGCAGTATTTT. The encoded protein is CASSRQTGDTQYF.

This chain connects TRBV11-2 to TRBJ2-5, with 8 positions matching TRBD1. Trimming took 3 bases from V and 5 from J; bases not matched to a gene: 5. Per the germline V gene, CDR1 is SGHAT and CDR2 is FQNNGV. This CDR3 spans 14 amino acids. The CDR3 spells CASSFWTGRETQYF. The DNA of the CDR3 is TGTGCCAGCAGCTTTTGGACAGGGAGGGAGACCCAGTACTTC.

The chain employs TRBV28 and TRBJ2-7; D possibly corresponds to TRBD2 (6 bases). The V gene's germline CDR1 is MDHEN and CDR2 SYDVKM. V was shortened by 6 bases and J by 3 bases, with 15 bases between the two germline ends. This CDR3 spans 14 amino acids. The CDR3 nucleotides read TGTGCCAGCAGGGAGCTAGCGTCAGTCTACGAGCAGTACTTC. It specifies CASRELASVYEQYF.

The V gene is TRBV5-6, the J gene TRBJ2-3; TRBD2 aligns across 10 bases. Per the germline V gene, CDR1 is SGHDT and CDR2 is YYEEEE. Germline trimming cut 4 bases from V and 2 bases from J; bases unmatched to any gene: 7. This CDR3 contains 16 residues. The CDR3 DNA sequence: TGTGCCAGCAGCGTTCCCGGGACTAGCGACACAGATACGCAGTATTTT. Translated, it gives CASSVPGTSDTDTQYF.

The chain has TRBV6-1 and TRBJ2-5, with 10 bases lining up with TRBD2. The CDR3 spans 13 residues. V lost 11 bases, J lost 7 bases, and 10 bases stayed unmatched. Germline values: CDR1 MNHNS, CDR2 SASEGT. The CDR3 protein is CAVQAGGPGTQYF. In DNA, the CDR3 is TGTGCCGTTCAAGCGGGAGGGCCCGGGACCCAGTACTTC.

The rearrangement joins TRBV7-3 to TRBJ2-5, with 9 bases identical to TRBD1. Germline V CDR1 and CDR2: SGHTA, FQGTGA. The CDR3 is 15 residues long. With V trimmed by 2 bases and J by 4 bases, 5 bases remained unmatched. DNA of the CDR3: TGTGCCAGCAGCTTAGGCCCGGGACAGGGAGAGACCCAGTACTTC. This gives the protein CASSLGPGQGETQYF.

This chain links TRBV28 with TRBJ1-5; weak D call: TRBD1 (5 bases). CDR1 MDHEN and CDR2 SYDVKM come from the germline V gene. This CDR3 region has 15 residues. The ends were cut back, 6 bases at V and 3 bases at J, with 15 bases in the middle. The DNA for the CDR3 is TGTGCCAGCAGGCCGGCCCGACAGAACAATCAGCCCCAGCATTTT. This sequence encodes CASRPARQNNQPQHF.

V and J are TRBV29-1 and TRBJ1-2; perhaps TRBD1 as D (5 bases). The CDR3 totals 15 residues. The V and J ends lost 6 bases and 0 bases respectively, with 17 bases between them. Germline V gene data show CDR1 as SQVTM and CDR2 as ANQGSEA. In DNA, the CDR3 is TGCAGCGTGGCGTCTGGGGCAGGAACTAACTATGGCTACACCTTC. Translation gives CSVASGAGTNYGYTF.

This chain joins TRBV24-1 and TRBJ1-1; tentative D call: TRBD1 (6 bases). The ends were cut back, 4 bases at V and 6 bases at J, with 11 bases in the middle. The germline gives CDR1 KGHDR, CDR2 SFDVKD. The CDR3 runs 13 residues. The CDR3 spells CATSERGMAEAFF. CDR3 DNA: TGTGCCACCAGTGAGAGGGGGATGGCTGAAGCTTTCTTT.

DNA for the CDR3: TGTGCCAGCAGCGTAGAGGGGGTGGGCGCTGAAGCTTTCTTT. This sequence encodes CASSVEGVGAEAFF. The V call is TRBV9, the J call TRBJ1-1; tentative D call: TRBD1 (6 bases). This CDR3 contains 14 residues. The germline V and J ends were trimmed by 0 bases and 6 bases, with 12 bases remaining between them. The germline V gene has CDR1 SGDLS and CDR2 YYNGEE.

The V gene is TRBV7-9, the J gene TRBJ1-1, with TRBD1 matching over 8 bases. The V gene's germline CDR1 is SEHNR and CDR2 FQNEAQ (reference sequence). The CDR3 is made up of 15 amino acids. The V and J ends lost 5 bases and 3 bases, in that order; junction bases with no gene match: 8. The CDR3 loop reads CASSPGTGEYTEAFF. The CDR3 nucleotides read TGTGCCAGCAGCCCGGGGACAGGCGAATACACTGAAGCTTTCTTT.

This clone was counted a single time. V usage is TRBV30 and J usage is TRBJ2-1; D not resolved. The CDR3 covers 12 residues. Trimming took 0 bases from V and 9 from J, leaving 9 bases between them. Germline lookup yields CDR1 GTSNPN and CDR2 SVGIG (reference sequence). In nucleotides, the CDR3 is TGTGCCTGGAGTGTACGACTTTTTGAGCAGTTCTTC. Its translation: CAWSVRLFEQFF.

This chain's CDR3 is CASGSSATGVNNEQFF. For the CDR3, the DNA is TGTGCTAGTGGTAGCTCTGCGACGGGAGTGAATAATGAGCAGTTCTTC. This chain uses TRBV12-5 with TRBJ2-1, with TRBD2 as a possible D gene (6 bases). Germline V CDR1 and CDR2: LGHNT, FRNRAP. Trimming took 5 bases from V and 7 from J, leaving 21 bases between them. The CDR3 length is 16 residues. Looking up the rest from reference TRBV12-5 and TRBJ2-1 gives the full variable domain: DARVTQTPRHKVTEMGQEVTMRCQPILGHNTVFWYRQTMMQGLELLAYFRNRAPLDDSGMPKDRFSAEMPDATLATLKIQPSEPRDSAVYFCASGSSATGVNNEQFFGPGTRLTVL.

This clone came up a few times. The gene calls are TRBV5-1 and TRBJ1-1; no firm D call. This CDR3 contains 16 residues. CDR1 and CDR2 (germline): SGHRS, YFSETQ. Trimming shortened V by 0 bases and J by 0 bases, and 12 bases separated the two germline ends. Here the CDR3 reads CASSLAGFGMNTEAFF. CDR3 nucleotides: TGCGCCAGCAGCTTGGCGGGATTCGGCATGAACACTGAAGCTTTCTTT. Full variable domain (rest looked up from reference TRBV5-1 and TRBJ1-1): KAGVTQTPRYLIKTRGQQVTLSCSPISGHRSVSWYQQTPGQGLQFLFEYFSETQRNKGNFPGRFSGRQFSNSRSEMNVSTLELGDSALYLCASSLAGFGMNTEAFFGQGTRLTVV.

The chain uses TRBV7-6 and TRBJ1-3; D gene uncertain. Germline V lookup: CDR1 SGHVS, CDR2 FNYEAQ. V lost 1 base to trimming and J lost 0 bases, with 10 bases between them. The CDR3 spans 16 residues. For the CDR3, the DNA is TGTGCCAGCAGCTTAGTCCCAGGCAGCTCTGGAAACACCATATATTTT. Protein: CASSLVPGSSGNTIYF.

Concerning this clone: The identical CDR3 is also encoded by other nucleotide sequences in the sample. The rearrangement links TRBV18 to TRBJ2-5; TRBD2 might be the D (5 bases). The CDR3 consists of 13 residues. V was shortened by 3 bases and J by 5 bases, with 10 bases between the two germline ends. Germline CDR1 KGHSH, CDR2 LQKENI. This CDR3 is CASSPGSGETQYF. The CDR3 DNA sequence: TGTGCCAGCTCACCTGGGTCGGGGGAGACCCAGTACTTC.

V usage is TRBV11-3 and J usage is TRBJ2-1; D may be TRBD2 (6 bases). CDR3 size: 15 residues. The germline CDR1 and CDR2 sequences are SGHNT and YENEEA. Deletions cut 5 bases from V and 8 bases from J, with 19 bases between. The CDR3 DNA reads as TGTGCCAGCAGCCTAGGAGGGAATTATCATTATGAGCAGTTCTTC. Encoded protein: CASSLGGNYHYEQFF.

The chain recombines TRBV28 with TRBJ2-5; the match to TRBD1 covers 11 bases. This CDR3 comprises 16 residues. The V segment lost 5 bases and the J segment 4 bases; nucleotides outside the gene matches: 9. The germline CDR1 and CDR2 sequences are MDHEN and SYDVKM. The CDR3 here is CASSTRTGGLGETQYF. Here the CDR3 DNA reads TGTGCCAGCAGTACCCGGACAGGGGGCTTGGGAGAGACCCAGTACTTC.

V is TRBV5-1 and J is TRBJ2-3; D not certain. The CDR3 sequence is 12 residues long. The V gene's germline CDR1 is SGHRS and CDR2 YFSETQ. The ends were cut back, 4 bases at V and 4 bases at J, with 7 bases in the middle. The CDR3 bases are TGCGCCAGCAGCCCTTTCCCAGATACGCAGTATTTT. It translates to CASSPFPDTQYF.

The V gene is TRBV9, the J gene TRBJ2-2, with unresolved D. Germline V gives CDR1 SGDLS, CDR2 YYNGEE. The CDR3 has 15 amino acids. Trimming left V 3 bases short and J 2 bases short, with 11 bases between. The chain's CDR3 is CASSAVLGNTGELFF. The DNA of the CDR3 is TGTGCCAGCAGCGCGGTCCTAGGAAACACCGGGGAGCTGTTTTTT.

CDR3 amino acids: CASSEMGGSEQFF. CDR3 coding DNA: TGTGCCAGCAGTGAAATGGGGGGGAGTGAGCAGTTCTTC. This chain links TRBV25-1 with TRBJ2-1; TRBD2 aligns across 7 bases. The CDR3 covers 13 residues. The germline gives CDR1 MGHDK, CDR2 SYGVNS. The V segment lost 2 bases and the J segment 9 bases; nucleotides outside the gene matches: 4.

The V call is TRBV27, the J call TRBJ1-1; D gene ambiguous. V was shortened by 2 bases and J by 0 bases, with 13 bases between the two germline ends. The germline V gene has CDR1 MNHEY and CDR2 SMNVEV (reference sequence). The CDR3 is 16 residues long. CDR3 protein: CASSLPPLTVNTEAFF. The CDR3 DNA reads as TGTGCCAGCAGTTTACCTCCGTTAACAGTGAACACTGAAGCTTTCTTT.

This clone appeared once. The V and J genes are TRBV4-2 and TRBJ2-5; D is unresolved. Germline CDR1 and CDR2: LGHNA and YNFKEQ. V dropped 1 base and J dropped 1 base, with 7 bases sitting between them. The CDR3 loop spans 14 amino acids. The DNA of the CDR3 is TGTGCCAGCAGCCAAGGAGCAGGCCAAGAGACCCAGTACTTC. It encodes CASSQGAGQETQYF.

In this sample, this clone turned up once. The chain couples TRBV2 to TRBJ2-7; a possible D gene is TRBD2 (6 bases). V was pared by 2 bases and J by 2 bases, with 13 bases between. The CDR3 is 15 amino acids. CDR1 is SNHLY and CDR2 is FYNNEI in the germline V gene. The CDR3 protein is CASSESGGDPYEQYF. The CDR3 nucleotides read TGTGCCAGCAGTGAATCAGGAGGGGACCCCTACGAGCAGTACTTC.

The CDR3 nucleotides are TGTGCCAGCAGCTTGGACAGGCGTTTTTGGGAAGCTTTCTTT. It specifies CASSLDRRFWEAFF. This chain links TRBV7-9 with TRBJ1-1, with TRBD1 matching over 7 bases. Per the germline V gene, CDR1 is SEHNR and CDR2 is FQNEAQ (reference sequence). Trimming cost V 3 bases and J 8 bases; bases outside gene matches: 9. The CDR3 spans 14 residues.

The chain uses TRBV3-1 (or the pseudogene TRBV3-2) and TRBJ2-7, with a weak D call TRBD2 (6 bases). Germline loops: CDR1 LGHDT, CDR2 YNNKEL (reference sequence). The CDR3 length is 14 residues. V shed 1 base and J shed 7 bases, with 14 bases lying between them. Here the CDR3 reads CASSQGSGVGEQYF. CDR3 DNA: TGTGCCAGCAGCCAAGGGTCGGGGGTTGGTGAGCAGTACTTC.

The chain is built from TRBV6-1 and TRBJ2-1; 7 bases line up with TRBD2. CDR1 and CDR2 (germline): MNHNS, SASEGT. The CDR3 loop spans 14 amino acids. The ends lost 7 bases at V and 8 bases at J; junction bases unmatched: 11. The DNA of the CDR3 is TGTGCCAGCATCCACAGCGGGGTGAAAGATGAGCAGTTCTTC. This translates into CASIHSGVKDEQFF.